Listed here are 5 T cell receptor beta chains from one sample, sequenced in a study of T cell clones after liver transplantation. Here immunoSEQ multiplex PCR was the method, and the copy in TCRdb shows in-frame clones only, minus some. Altogether around 43,000 clones are present, 85% to 90% being singletons, with the ten largest covering 2.5%. The sample here was CD4+ T cells from blood, taken 24 months after liver transplant. The receptors shown here come from a human patient who received a liver transplant. Part of the T cell pool may stem from the graft donor.

DNA of the CDR3: TGTGCCAGCAGCTTGCAGTCACAGGGGATGTACACTGAAGCTTTCTTT. Its protein product is CASSLQSQGMYTEAFF. The chain carries TRBV5-5 and TRBJ1-1; 7 nucleotides align to TRBD1. V shed 1 base, J shed 3 bases, and the junction held 9 bases outside the gene matches. Germline lookup yields CDR1 SGHKS and CDR2 YYEKEE (reference sequence). CDR3 length: 16 residues.

This chain links TRBV18 with TRBJ2-1, with D possibly matching TRBD1 (6 bases). This CDR3 is built from 13 residues. Trimming took 3 bases from V and 9 from J, leaving 12 bases between them. Germline V CDR1 and CDR2: KGHSH, LQKENI. The CDR3: CASSPQGGTEQFF. Written as DNA, the CDR3 is TGTGCCAGCTCACCTCAAGGGGGAACTGAGCAGTTCTTC. The full variable domain, with the rest looked up from reference TRBV18 and TRBJ2-1, is NAGVMQNPRHLVRRRGQEARLRCSPMKGHSHVYWYRQLPEEGLKFMVYLQKENIIDESGMPKERFSAEFPKEGPSILRIQQVVRGDSAAYFCASSPQGGTEQFFGPGTRLTVL.

The chain combines TRBV2 with TRBJ2-3; D remains ambiguous. CDR1 SNHLY and CDR2 FYNNEI come from the germline V gene. Trimming pared 5 bases from V and 3 bases from J, leaving 12 bases between. This CDR3 comprises 14 residues. The CDR3 bases are TGTGCCAGCAGTCCCGTTGGACGGACAGATACGCAGTATTTT. It specifies CASSPVGRTDTQYF.

The chain combines TRBV5-1 with TRBJ1-5, with unresolved D. This CDR3 is built from 13 residues. Trimming took off 0 bases at V and 4 bases at J, with 5 bases between the two ends. Germline CDR1 and CDR2: SGHRS and YFSETQ. CDR3 in amino acids: CASSLERNQPQHF. The CDR3 DNA sequence: TGCGCCAGCAGCTTGGAACGGAATCAGCCCCAGCATTTT.

This rearrangement joins TRBV19 to TRBJ2-1, with 9 positions matching TRBD2. The CDR3 is 15 residues long. Per germline, CDR1 LNHDA and CDR2 SQIVND (reference sequence). V shed 5 bases and J 6 bases; nucleotides not matched to a gene: 8. The CDR3 loop is CASSVVGLASNEQFF. In nucleotides, the CDR3 is TGTGCCAGTAGTGTTGTGGGACTAGCCTCCAATGAGCAGTTCTTC.